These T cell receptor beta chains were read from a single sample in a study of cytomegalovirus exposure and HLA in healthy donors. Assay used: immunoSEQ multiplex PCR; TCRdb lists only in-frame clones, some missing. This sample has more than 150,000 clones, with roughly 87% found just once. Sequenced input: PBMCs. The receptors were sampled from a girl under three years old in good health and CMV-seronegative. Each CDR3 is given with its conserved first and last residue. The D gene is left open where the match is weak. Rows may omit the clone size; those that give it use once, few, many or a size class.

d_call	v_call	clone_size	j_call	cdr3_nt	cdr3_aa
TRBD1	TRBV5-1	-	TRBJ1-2	TGCGCCAGCAGCTTGGGGGACAGGAACTATGGCTACACCTTC	CASSLGDRNYGYTF
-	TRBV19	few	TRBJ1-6	TGTGCCAGTAGTATCGGTGGGCAGGAGGGTAATTCACCCCTCCACTTT	CASSIGGQEGNSPLHF
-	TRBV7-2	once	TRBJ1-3	TGTGCCAGCAGCTCCCAGGTTGCCCTCTCTGGAAACACCATATATTTT	CASSSQVALSGNTIYF
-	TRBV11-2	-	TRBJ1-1	TGTGCCAGCAGCTTAAGGAAGTCCGAGGGAGGCACTGAAGCTTTCTTT	CASSLRKSEGGTEAFF
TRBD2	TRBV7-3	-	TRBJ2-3	TGTGCCAGCAGCGGAGTAGCGGGAGCCGGCACAGATACGCAGTATTTT	CASSGVAGAGTDTQYF
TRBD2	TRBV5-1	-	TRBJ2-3	TGCGCCAGCAGCCATAGCGGGAGAATGGGAGATACGCAGTATTTT	CASSHSGRMGDTQYF
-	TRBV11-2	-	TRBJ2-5	TGTGCCAGCAGCTTAGTGGAGGGCCAAGAGACCCAGTACTTC	CASSLVEGQETQYF
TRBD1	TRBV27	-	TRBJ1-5	TGTGCCAGCAGTTTATCGCCTCCATGGACAGGCCTTCAGCCCCAGCATTTT	CASSLSPPWTGLQPQHF
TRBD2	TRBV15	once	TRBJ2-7	TGTGCCACCAGCAGAGAACGGGAGGGTCCCTACGAGCAGTACTTC	CATSREREGPYEQYF
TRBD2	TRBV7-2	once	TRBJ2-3	TGTGCCAGCAGCTTAGCTCCCGGGAGGGTCCTACCTAGCACAGATACGCAGTATTTT	CASSLAPGRVLPSTDTQYF
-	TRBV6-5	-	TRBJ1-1	TGTGCCAGCGGAGGCCGGTTGAACACTGAAGCTTTCTTT	CASGGRLNTEAFF
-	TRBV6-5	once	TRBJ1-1	TGTGCCAGCAGCGAGACAGGAGAAAGCTCTGAAGCTTTCTTT	CASSETGESSEAFF
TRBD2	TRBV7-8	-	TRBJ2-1	TGTGCCAGCAGCTTAAGGTTTCTTTTGGGCGGGAGAAGCAATGAGCAGTTCTTC	CASSLRFLLGGRSNEQFF
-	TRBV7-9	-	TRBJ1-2	TGTGCCAGCAGCTCGGACACACAGAACTATGGCTACACCTTC	CASSSDTQNYGYTF
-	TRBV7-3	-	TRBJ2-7	TGTGCCAGCAGCTTAGGGGGGGCCTTTCAAGAGCAGTACTTC	CASSLGGAFQEQYF
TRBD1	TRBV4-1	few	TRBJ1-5	TGCGCCAGCAGCCAGACGGGACAGCGTGATCAGCCCCAGCATTTT	CASSQTGQRDQPQHF